Each of the 4 T cell receptor beta chains below was sequenced from the same sample in a study of T cells in localized non-small cell lung cancer. Measured with immunoSEQ multiplex PCR; TCRdb has only the in-frame clones, and not every one. The data show 75,000 to 80,000 clones, more than 75% seen once. The input for sequencing was peripheral blood, taken before any cancer treatment. Receptor source: a woman aged 35 to 70 with stage I squamous cell lung carcinoma.

The chain recombines TRBV5-6 with TRBJ1-2, with TRBD1 as a possible D gene (5 bases). Germline V gene sequence: CDR1 SGHDT, CDR2 YYEEEE. The CDR3 spans 15 residues. The germline V and J ends were trimmed by 4 bases and 6 bases, with 19 bases remaining between them. For the CDR3, the DNA is TGTGCCAGCAGCCCCCCGCCGGGGACGGGGGATGGCTACACCTTC. Translating it yields CASSPPPGTGDGYTF.

The rearrangement uses TRBV5-6 and TRBJ1-1; D gene unclear. Germline V CDR1 and CDR2: SGHDT, YYEEEE. Trimming took 4 bases from V and 0 from J, leaving 10 bases between them. The CDR3 covers 14 residues. The CDR3 region is CASSHAPVNTEAFF. In DNA form, the CDR3 reads TGTGCCAGCAGCCATGCCCCGGTGAACACTGAAGCTTTCTTT.

The chain is built from TRBV6-1 and TRBJ1-6, with D hard to call. CDR3 size: 13 residues. CDR1 is MNHNS and CDR2 is SASEGT in the germline V gene. V was shortened by 7 bases and J by 4 bases, with 8 bases between the two germline ends. CDR3 loop: CASMKDYNSPLHF. The DNA for the CDR3 is TGTGCCAGCATGAAAGATTATAATTCACCCCTCCACTTT.

This clone was recorded only once. The chain joins TRBV5-1 to TRBJ1-1, with 7 positions matching TRBD1. The CDR3 contains 16 residues. The germline V gene has CDR1 SGHRS and CDR2 YFSETQ. The V segment lost 4 bases and the J segment 1 base; nucleotides outside the gene matches: 10. The CDR3 DNA reads as TGCGCCAGCAGCGATCGACAGGGCCAAACGAACACTGAAGCTTTCTTT. It translates to CASSDRQGQTNTEAFF.